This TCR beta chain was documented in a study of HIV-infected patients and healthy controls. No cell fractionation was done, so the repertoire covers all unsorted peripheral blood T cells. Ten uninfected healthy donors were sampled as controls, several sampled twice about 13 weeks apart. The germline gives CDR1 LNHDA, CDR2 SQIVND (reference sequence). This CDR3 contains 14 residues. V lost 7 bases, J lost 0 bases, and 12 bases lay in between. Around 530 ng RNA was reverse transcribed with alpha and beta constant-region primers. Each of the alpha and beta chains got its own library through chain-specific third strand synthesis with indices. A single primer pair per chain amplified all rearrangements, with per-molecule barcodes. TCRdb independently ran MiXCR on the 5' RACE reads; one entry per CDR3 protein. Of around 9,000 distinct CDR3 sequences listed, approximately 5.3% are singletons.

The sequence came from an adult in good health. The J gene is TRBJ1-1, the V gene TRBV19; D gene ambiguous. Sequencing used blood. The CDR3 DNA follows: TGTGCCAGTACTGAGGGTTGGATGAACACTGAAGCTTTCTTT. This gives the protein CASTEGWMNTEAFF.